This T cell receptor (beta chain) emerged from a study of cytomegalovirus exposure and HLA in healthy donors. PCR was performed using 60 Vbeta and 13 Jbeta primers. Sequencing was performed with immunoSEQ multiplex PCR; in TCRdb, only in-frame clones are kept and a portion is missing. The profile covers around 140,000 clones, with roughly 74% appearing a single time and over 2% taken by the ten largest. Study-level findings and limits: Among immune exposure information, only CMV serostatus was available. In a later analysis, TCR association rates varied by HLA locus: DRB1 most, HLA-C fewest.

Turning to this clone: Its antigen is still unknown.

What was sequenced was PBMCs. This sequence originates from a woman aged 18-29 years in good health and CMV-seropositive.

The CDR3 coding sequence is TGTGCCAGCAGCTTAGAACAGGGTAATCAGCCCCAGCATTTT. Translation: CASSLEQGNQPQHF. This chain uses TRBV7-9 with TRBJ1-5; D may be TRBD1 (6 bases). This CDR3 contains 14 residues. Germline values: CDR1 SEHNR, CDR2 FQNEAQ (reference sequence). V dropped 1 base and J dropped 4 bases, with 8 bases sitting between them.